Below, one TCR beta chain is given with its context. Its matching antigen is unknown. Donors sampled were nominally healthy, though unrecorded immune exposures were likely. 60 Vbeta and 13 Jbeta primers were used in PCR. Here immunoSEQ multiplex PCR was the method, and the copy in TCRdb shows in-frame clones only, minus some. The sample lists under 200,000 clones, 80% occurring once. This entry comes from a study of cytomegalovirus exposure and HLA in healthy donors. Study observations and caveats: In a later analysis, at a false discovery rate of 0.05, 16,951 TCR beta sequences matched HLA alleles.

CDR1 is LGHNA, CDR2 YNFKEQ, per germline. The trim removed 7 bases at V and 5 bases at J, leaving 7 bases unmatched. This CDR3 has 16 residues. Sequencing input: PBMCs. The source is a man younger than 35 in good health and CMV-seropositive. The chain recombines TRBV4-2 with TRBJ2-2, with 13 nucleotides matching TRBD2. The CDR3 is CASNLLAGGWTGELFF. The CDR3 DNA is TGTGCCAGCAACCTACTAGCGGGGGGGTGGACCGGGGAGCTGTTTTTT.